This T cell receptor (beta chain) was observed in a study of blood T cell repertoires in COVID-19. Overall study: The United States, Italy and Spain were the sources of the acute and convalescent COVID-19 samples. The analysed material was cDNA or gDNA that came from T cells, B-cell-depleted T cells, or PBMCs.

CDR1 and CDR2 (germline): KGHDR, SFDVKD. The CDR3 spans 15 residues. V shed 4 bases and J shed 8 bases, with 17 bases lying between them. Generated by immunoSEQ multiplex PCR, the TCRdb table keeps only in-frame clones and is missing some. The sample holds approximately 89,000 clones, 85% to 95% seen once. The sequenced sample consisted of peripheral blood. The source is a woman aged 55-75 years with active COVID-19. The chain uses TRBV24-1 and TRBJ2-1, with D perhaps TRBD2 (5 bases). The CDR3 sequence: CATSEAGAGWDEQFF. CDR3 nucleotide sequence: TGTGCCACCAGTGAGGCGGGTGCGGGTTGGGATGAGCAGTTCTTC.